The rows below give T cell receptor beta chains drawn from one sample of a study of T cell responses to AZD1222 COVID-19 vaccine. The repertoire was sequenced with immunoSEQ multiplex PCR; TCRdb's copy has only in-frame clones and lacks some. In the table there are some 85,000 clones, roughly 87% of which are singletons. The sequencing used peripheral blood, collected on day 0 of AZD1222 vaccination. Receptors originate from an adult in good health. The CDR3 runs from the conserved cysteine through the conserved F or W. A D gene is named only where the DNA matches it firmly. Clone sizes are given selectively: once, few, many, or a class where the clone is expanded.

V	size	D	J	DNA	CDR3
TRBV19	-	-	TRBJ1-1	TGTGCCAGTAGTATTACCGGGACAAGGATTGAAGCTTTCTTT	CASSITGTRIEAFF
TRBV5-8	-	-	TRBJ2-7	TGTGCCAGCAGCTCGGACTTCTTCGAGCAGTACTTC	CASSSDFFEQYF
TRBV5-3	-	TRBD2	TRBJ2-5	TGTGCCAGAAGCTTGTCGGGAGGGTTGGACGTCGAGACCCAGTACTTC	CARSLSGGLDVETQYF
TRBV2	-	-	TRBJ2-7	TGTGCCAGCAGTAGGGACTTGAGCTCCTACGAGCAGTACTTC	CASSRDLSSYEQYF
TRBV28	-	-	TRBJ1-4	TGTGCCAGCAGTCCGCCAGCCCGAAAACTGTTTTTT	CASSPPARKLFF
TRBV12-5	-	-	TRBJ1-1	TGTGCTAGTCGGTGGACGAACACTGAAGCTTTCTTT	CASRWTNTEAFF
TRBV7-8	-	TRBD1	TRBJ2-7	TGTGCCAGCAGCCCAGCCGGGACAGGGAACTACGAGCAGTACTTC	CASSPAGTGNYEQYF
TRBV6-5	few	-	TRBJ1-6	TGTGCCAGCAGCGACAGGTGGAGGGTGAGTCCCCTCCACTTT	CASSDRWRVSPLHF
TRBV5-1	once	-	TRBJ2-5	TGCGCCAGCAGCTTGGCCGCGGAGACCCAGTACTTC	CASSLAAETQYF
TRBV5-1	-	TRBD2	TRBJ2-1	TGCGCCAGCAGCTTCACTAGCGGGAGTTACTATGAGCAGTTCTTC	CASSFTSGSYYEQFF
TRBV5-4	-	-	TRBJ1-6	TGTGCCAGCAGCCCGAGGGATTCACCCCTCCACTTT	CASSPRDSPLHF
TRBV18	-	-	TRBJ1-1	TGTGCCAGCTCCACGGGGGGGGACACTGAAGCTTTCTTT	CASSTGGDTEAFF
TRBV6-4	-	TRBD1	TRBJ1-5	TGTGCCAGCAGCCCTGGGACAGGGGGGCAGCCCCAGCATTTT	CASSPGTGGQPQHF
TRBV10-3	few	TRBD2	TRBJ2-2	TGTGCCATCAGGCCGGCTAGCGGTCCGAACACCGGGGAGCTGTTTTTT	CAIRPASGPNTGELFF
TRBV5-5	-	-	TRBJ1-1	TGTGCCAGCAGCCTCTTAGACCGAATTGTGTTGAACACTGAAGCTTTCTTT	CASSLLDRIVLNTEAFF
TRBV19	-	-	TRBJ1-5	TGTGCCAGTAGTGTACAGGGTGGGCAGCCCCAGCATTTT	CASSVQGGQPQHF
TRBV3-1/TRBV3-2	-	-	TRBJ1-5	TGTGCCAGCAGCCAAGATTTGGAAGGGCCAAACGGGGGGGATCAGCCCCAGCATTTT	CASSQDLEGPNGGDQPQHF
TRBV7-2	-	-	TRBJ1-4	TGTGCCAGCAGCTTAGCGCTAAACAGTGCAACTAATGAAAAACTGTTTTTT	CASSLALNSATNEKLFF
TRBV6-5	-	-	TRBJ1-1	TGTGCCAGCAATCAGTTAGACCCGAAGGTCACTGAAGCTTTCTTT	CASNQLDPKVTEAFF
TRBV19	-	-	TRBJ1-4	TGTGCCAGTAGGACCGTCACAGGGTTCGGTGAAAAACTGTTTTTT	CASRTVTGFGEKLFF
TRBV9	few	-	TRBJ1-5	TGTGCCAGCAGCGTCTCGGACTCCCGTAATCAGCCCCAGCATTTT	CASSVSDSRNQPQHF
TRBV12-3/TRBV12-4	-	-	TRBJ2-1	TGTGCCAGCAGTCCAATAGAGGCGGGGCAGTTCTTC	CASSPIEAGQFF
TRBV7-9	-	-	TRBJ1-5	TGTGCCAGCAGCTACAGCAATCAGCCCCAGCATTTT	CASSYSNQPQHF
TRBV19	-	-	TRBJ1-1	TGTGCCAGCAAACCGAAGAACACTGAAGCTTTCTTT	CASKPKNTEAFF
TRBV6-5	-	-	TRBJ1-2	TGTGCCAGCAGTTACCGGGACCGCGGCCGCTATGGCTACACCTTC	CASSYRDRGRYGYTF
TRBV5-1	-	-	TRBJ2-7	TGCGCCAGCATTGGTGGTGGGCACGAGCAGTACTTC	CASIGGGHEQYF